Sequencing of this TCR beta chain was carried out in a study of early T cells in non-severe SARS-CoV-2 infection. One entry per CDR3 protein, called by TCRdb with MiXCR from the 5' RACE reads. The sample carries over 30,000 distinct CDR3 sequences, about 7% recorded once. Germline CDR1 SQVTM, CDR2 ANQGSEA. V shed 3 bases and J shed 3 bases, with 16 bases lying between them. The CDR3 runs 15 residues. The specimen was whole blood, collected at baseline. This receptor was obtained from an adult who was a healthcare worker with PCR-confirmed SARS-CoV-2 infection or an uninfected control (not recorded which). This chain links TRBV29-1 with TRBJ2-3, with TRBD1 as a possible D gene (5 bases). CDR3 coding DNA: TGCAGCGTTGATATACCAGGGTACGGTACAGATACGCAGTATTTT. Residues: CSVDIPGYGTDTQYF.